The TCR beta chain described here comes from a study of lymphopenia after photon versus proton radiotherapy. Study-wide results and limits: Survival link was tested only in deceased patients; proton benefit remains a possibility. Photon-treated patients lost naive T cells and TCR diversity; proton-treated stayed stable. Larger post-nadir TCR diversity loss correlated inversely with survival in deceased patients. Post-nadir diversity loss with photons came from oligoclonal expansion, particularly CD8+ Temra cells.

As regards this clone: What it recognizes is unknown.

Per the germline V gene, CDR1 is ENHRY and CDR2 is SYGVKD. The CDR3 covers 14 residues. V shed 8 bases and J shed 2 bases, with 16 bases lying between them. The assay was immunoSEQ multiplex PCR, and TCRdb's table has in-frame clones only and misses some. This table holds approximately 65,000 clones, 87% found once. This TCR derives from a man at least 80 years old with esophageal cancer. Sequenced here: peripheral blood, sampled from a patient treated with proton-based radiotherapy. V and J are TRBV10-3 and TRBJ2-7; D is undetermined. CDR3 sequence (DNA): TGTGCCATCGGAATACTCCGTACCCCCTACGAGCAGTACTTC. It codes for CAIGILRTPYEQYF.